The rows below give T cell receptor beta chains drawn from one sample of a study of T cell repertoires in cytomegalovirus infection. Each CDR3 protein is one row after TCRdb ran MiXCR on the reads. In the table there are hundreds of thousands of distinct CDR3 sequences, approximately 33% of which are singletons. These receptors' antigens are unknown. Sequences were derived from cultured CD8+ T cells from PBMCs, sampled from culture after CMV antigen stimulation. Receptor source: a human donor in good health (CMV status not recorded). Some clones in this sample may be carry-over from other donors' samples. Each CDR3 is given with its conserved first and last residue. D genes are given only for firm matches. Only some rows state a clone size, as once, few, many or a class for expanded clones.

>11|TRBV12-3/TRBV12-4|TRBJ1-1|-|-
TGTGCCAGCAGTTTGGGGGCGATCGCTTTCTTT
CASSLGAIAFF
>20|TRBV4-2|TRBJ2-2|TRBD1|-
TGTGCCAGCAGCCAAAATTTCATTCCGCTCGGGACAGATAACACCGGGGAGCTGTTTTTT
CASSQNFIPLGTDNTGELFF
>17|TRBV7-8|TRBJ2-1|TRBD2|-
TGTGCCAGCAGCTTAGCTCCGGGACTAGCGGACTACAATGAGCAGTTCTTC
CASSLAPGLADYNEQFF
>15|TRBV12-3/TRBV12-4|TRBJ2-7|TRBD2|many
TGTGCCAGCAGTTTTGGGGGGGGTTCCTCCTACGAGCAGTACTTC
CASSFGGGSSYEQYF
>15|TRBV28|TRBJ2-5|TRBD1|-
TGTGCCAGCAGCCCAACGGGACAGGAACAAGAGACCCAGTACTTC
CASSPTGQEQETQYF
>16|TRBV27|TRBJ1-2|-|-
TGTGCCAGCAGTTTATTTGGACCCCTGGGGAGCTATGGCTACACCTTC
CASSLFGPLGSYGYTF
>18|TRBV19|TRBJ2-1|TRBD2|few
TGTGCCAGTAGTATGTCGCTAGCGGATGAACCCTCCTACAATGAGCAGTTCTTC
CASSMSLADEPSYNEQFF
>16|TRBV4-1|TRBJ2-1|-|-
TGCGCCAGCAGCCAATTAGGACAAAACTCCTACAATGAGCAGTTCTTC
CASSQLGQNSYNEQFF
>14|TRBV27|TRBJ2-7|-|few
TGTGCCAGCAGTCCCAGGGGTGCGAGCTACGAGCAGTACTTC
CASSPRGASYEQYF
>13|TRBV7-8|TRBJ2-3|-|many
TGTGCCAGCAGCTCCTCCGGATCTTTTCCCAAGTATTTT
CASSSSGSFPKYF
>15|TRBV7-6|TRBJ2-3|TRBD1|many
TGTGCCAGCAGCTCCAGACAGGGGGCCACAGATACGCAGTATTTT
CASSSRQGATDTQYF
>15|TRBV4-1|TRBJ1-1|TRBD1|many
TGCGCCAGCAGCCCCGAACAGGGGTTGAACACTGAAGCTTTCTTT
CASSPEQGLNTEAFF
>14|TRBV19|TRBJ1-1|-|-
TGTGCCAGTAGGGTCCTACCTACGACCACTGAAGCTTTCTTT
CASRVLPTTTEAFF
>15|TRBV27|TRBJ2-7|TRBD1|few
TGTGCCAGCAGTTTTGTACAGGGGGCGCGTTACGAGCAGTACTTC
CASSFVQGARYEQYF
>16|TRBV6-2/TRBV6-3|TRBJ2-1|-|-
TGTGCCAGCACCTCTTATGACAGAGGCCGCGACAATGAGCAGTTCTTC
CASTSYDRGRDNEQFF
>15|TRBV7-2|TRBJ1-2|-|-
TGTGCCAGCAGCTTAGATCGCCAGTTATTGAGGGGCTACACCTTC
CASSLDRQLLRGYTF
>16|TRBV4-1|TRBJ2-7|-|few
TGCGCCAGCAGCCAAGATCTAGGACAACAAACCTACGAGCAGTACTTC
CASSQDLGQQTYEQYF
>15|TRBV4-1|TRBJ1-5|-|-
TGCGCCAGCAGTCAACTCGACAATAGCAATCAGCCCCAGCATTTT
CASSQLDNSNQPQHF
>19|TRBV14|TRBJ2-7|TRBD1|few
TGTGCCAGCAGCCAATTCTCTGCCGCGCCCTACAGACAGGGGGACGAGCAGTACTTC
CASSQFSAAPYRQGDEQYF
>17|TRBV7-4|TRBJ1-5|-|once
TGTGCCAGCAGCTTAGGATGGGGGGTTGAGAGCAATCAGCCCCAGCATTTT
CASSLGWGVESNQPQHF
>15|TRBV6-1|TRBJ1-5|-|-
TGTGCCAGCATTTCAGTAGGAGGCGACAATCAGCCCCAGCATTTT
CASISVGGDNQPQHF
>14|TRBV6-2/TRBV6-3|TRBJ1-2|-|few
TGTGCCAGCACCTACATGAAGGACCCCTATGGCTACACCTTC
CASTYMKDPYGYTF
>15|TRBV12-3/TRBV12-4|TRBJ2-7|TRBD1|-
TGTGCCAGCAGTTCCACAGGGGCCCACTCCTACGAGCAGTACTTC
CASSSTGAHSYEQYF
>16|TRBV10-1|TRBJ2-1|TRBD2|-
TGCGCCAGCAGTGATATCGAAGGGGACTATGACAATGAGCAGTTCTTC
CASSDIEGDYDNEQFF
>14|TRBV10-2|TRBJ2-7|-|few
TGCGCCAGCGGGGGATTGGGGGGTGCCTACGAGCAGTACTTC
CASGGLGGAYEQYF
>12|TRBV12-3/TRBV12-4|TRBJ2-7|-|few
TGTGCCGTCCGGGATTTGGGGAGCGAGCAGTACTTC
CAVRDLGSEQYF
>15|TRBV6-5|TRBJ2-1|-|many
TGTGCCAGCAGGCCTCAGGGGTGGTCCTACAATGAGCAGTTCTTC
CASRPQGWSYNEQFF
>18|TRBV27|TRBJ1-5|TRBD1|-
TGTGCCAGCAGTCACGCGAGAACAGGGGGCGCTGGCAATCAGCCCCAGCATTTT
CASSHARTGGAGNQPQHF
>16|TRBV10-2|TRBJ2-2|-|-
TGCGCCAGCAGTGTCAACGCGTTTGAGGACACCGGGGAGCTGTTTTTT
CASSVNAFEDTGELFF
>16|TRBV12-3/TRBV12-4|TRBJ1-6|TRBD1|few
TGTGCCAGCAGTTTGGGAAAACAGGGGCTAAATTCACCCCTCCACTTT
CASSLGKQGLNSPLHF
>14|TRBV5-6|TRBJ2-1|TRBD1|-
TGTGCCAGCAGCAAGGGACAGGGGTATACGGAGCAGTTCTTC
CASSKGQGYTEQFF
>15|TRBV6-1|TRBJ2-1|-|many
TGTGCCAGCAGACTGGACCCCCCGGAGTACAATGAGCAGTTCTTC
CASRLDPPEYNEQFF
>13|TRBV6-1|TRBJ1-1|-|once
TGCGCCAGCAGACGGACATGGCGCACTGAAGCTTTCTTT
CASRRTWRTEAFF
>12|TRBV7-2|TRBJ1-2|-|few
TGTGCCAGCAGCTTAGGGGGGCATGGCTACACCTTC
CASSLGGHGYTF
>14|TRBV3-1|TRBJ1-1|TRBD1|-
TGTGCCAGCAGCACCCGGGACAGGTTCACTGAAGCTTTCTTT
CASSTRDRFTEAFF
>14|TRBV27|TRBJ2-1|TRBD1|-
TGTGCCAGCAGTATCGACAGGGGTGGAAATGAGCAGTTCTTC
CASSIDRGGNEQFF
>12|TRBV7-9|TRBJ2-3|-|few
TGTGCCACCCGGACTTACACAGATACGCAGTATTTT
CATRTYTDTQYF
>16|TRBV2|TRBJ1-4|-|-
TGTGCCAGCAGTGAATGGAAAATGCCTGGTAATGAAAAACTGTTTTTT
CASSEWKMPGNEKLFF
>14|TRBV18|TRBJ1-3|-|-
TGTGCCAGTCTTAACAGGGACTCTGGAAACACCATATATTTT
CASLNRDSGNTIYF
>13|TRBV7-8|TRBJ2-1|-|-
TGTGCCAGCAGCTATTTCCAGGGCAATAAGCAGTTCTTC
CASSYFQGNKQFF
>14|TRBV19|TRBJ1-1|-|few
TGTGCCAGTAGTTATAACGGCCTGAACACTGAAGCTTTCTTT
CASSYNGLNTEAFF
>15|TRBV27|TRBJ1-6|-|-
TGTGCCAGCAGTTTAGAAGCCGGGGTAAATTCACCCCTCCACTTT
CASSLEAGVNSPLHF
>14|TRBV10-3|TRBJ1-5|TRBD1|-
TGTGCCATCAGTCCAGGGGGTGGGAATCAGCCCCAGCATTTT
CAISPGGGNQPQHF
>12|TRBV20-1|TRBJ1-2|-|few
TGCAGTGCGCCAGGAGACAACCTCGGCTACACCTTC
CSAPGDNLGYTF
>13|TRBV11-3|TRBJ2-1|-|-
TGTGCCAGCAGCATCCTAGCAGGGCATGAGCAGTTCTTC
CASSILAGHEQFF
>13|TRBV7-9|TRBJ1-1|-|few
TGTGCCAGCAGCTTCTCATCGGAAATCGAAGCTTTCTTT
CASSFSSEIEAFF
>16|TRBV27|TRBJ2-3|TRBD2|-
TGTGCCAGCAGTTCGTCAGCGGGGGAGTTCACAGATACGCAGTATTTT
CASSSSAGEFTDTQYF
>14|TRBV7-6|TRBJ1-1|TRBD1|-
TGTGCCAGCAGGCCACAGGGGGCTAACACTGAAGCTTTCTTT
CASRPQGANTEAFF
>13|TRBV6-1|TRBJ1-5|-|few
TGTGCCAGCAGTACCTCTGGAGTTCAGCCCCAGCATTTT
CASSTSGVQPQHF
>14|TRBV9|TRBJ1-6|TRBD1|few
TGTGCCAGCAGCGGACAGGGGAGGGATTCACCCCTCCACTTT
CASSGQGRDSPLHF
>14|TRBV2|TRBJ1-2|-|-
TGTGCCAGCTCCATAAGGGCAGGGGACTATGGCTACACCTTC
CASSIRAGDYGYTF
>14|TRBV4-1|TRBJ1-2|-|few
TGCGCCAGCAGCCGGAAGATAGGATTCTATGGCTACACCTTC
CASSRKIGFYGYTF